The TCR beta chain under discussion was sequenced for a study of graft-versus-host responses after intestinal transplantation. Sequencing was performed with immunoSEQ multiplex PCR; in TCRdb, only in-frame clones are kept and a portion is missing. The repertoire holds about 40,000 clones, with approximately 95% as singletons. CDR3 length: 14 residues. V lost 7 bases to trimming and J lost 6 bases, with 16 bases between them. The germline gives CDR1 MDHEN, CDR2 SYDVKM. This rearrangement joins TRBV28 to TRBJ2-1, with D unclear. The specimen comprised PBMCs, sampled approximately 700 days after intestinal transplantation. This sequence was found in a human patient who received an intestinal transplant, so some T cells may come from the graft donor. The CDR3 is CASIATPLGNEQFF. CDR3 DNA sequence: TGTGCCAGCATCGCAACCCCCCTTGGCAATGAGCAGTTCTTC.